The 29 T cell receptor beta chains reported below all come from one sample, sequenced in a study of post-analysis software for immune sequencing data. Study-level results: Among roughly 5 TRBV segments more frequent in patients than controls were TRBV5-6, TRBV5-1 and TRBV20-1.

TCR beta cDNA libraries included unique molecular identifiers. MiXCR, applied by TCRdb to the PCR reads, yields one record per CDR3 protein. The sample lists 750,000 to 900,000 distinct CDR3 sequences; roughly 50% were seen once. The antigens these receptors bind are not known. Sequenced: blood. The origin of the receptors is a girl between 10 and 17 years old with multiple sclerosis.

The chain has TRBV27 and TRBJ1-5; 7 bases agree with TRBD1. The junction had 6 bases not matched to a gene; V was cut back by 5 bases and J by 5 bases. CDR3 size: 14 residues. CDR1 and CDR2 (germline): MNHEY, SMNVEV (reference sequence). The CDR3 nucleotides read TGTGCCAGCAGTCCCCGGGACAGCGATCAGCCCCAGCATTTT. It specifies CASSPRDSDQPQHF.

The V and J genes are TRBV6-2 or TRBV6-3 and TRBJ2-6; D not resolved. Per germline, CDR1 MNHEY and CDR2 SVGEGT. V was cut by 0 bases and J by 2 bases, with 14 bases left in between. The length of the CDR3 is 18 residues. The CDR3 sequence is CASSYSREFYAGANVLTF. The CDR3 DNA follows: TGTGCCAGCAGTTACTCGCGAGAGTTCTACGCTGGGGCCAACGTCCTGACTTTC.

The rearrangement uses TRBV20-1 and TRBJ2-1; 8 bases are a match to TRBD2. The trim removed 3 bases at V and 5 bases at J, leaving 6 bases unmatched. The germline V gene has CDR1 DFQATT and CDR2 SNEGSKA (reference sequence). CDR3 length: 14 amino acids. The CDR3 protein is CSARPSGYHNEQFF. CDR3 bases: TGCAGTGCTAGGCCTAGCGGGTACCACAATGAGCAGTTCTTC.

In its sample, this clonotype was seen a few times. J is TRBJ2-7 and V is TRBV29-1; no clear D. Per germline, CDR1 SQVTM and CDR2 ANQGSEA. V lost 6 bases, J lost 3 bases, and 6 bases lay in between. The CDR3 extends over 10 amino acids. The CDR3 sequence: CSVPSYEQYF. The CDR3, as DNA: TGCAGCGTCCCGAGCTACGAGCAGTACTTC.

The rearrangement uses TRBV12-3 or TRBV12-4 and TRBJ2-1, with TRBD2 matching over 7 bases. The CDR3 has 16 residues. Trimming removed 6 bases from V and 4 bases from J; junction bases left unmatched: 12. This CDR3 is CASRVGEGSGYNEQFF. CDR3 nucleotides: TGTGCCAGCAGGGTTGGGGAGGGAAGCGGTTACAATGAGCAGTTCTTC.

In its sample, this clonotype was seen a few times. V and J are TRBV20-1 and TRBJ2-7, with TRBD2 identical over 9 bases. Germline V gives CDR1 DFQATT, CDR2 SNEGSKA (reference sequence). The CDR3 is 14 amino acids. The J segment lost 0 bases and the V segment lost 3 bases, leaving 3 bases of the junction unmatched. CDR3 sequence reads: CSASASGNSYEQYF. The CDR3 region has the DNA TGCAGTGCTAGCGCTAGCGGGAACTCCTACGAGCAGTACTTC.

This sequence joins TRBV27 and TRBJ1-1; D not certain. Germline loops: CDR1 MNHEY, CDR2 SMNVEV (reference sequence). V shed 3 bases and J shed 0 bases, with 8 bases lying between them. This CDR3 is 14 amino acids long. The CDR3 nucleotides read TGTGCCAGCAGTTTGCAGTTCATGAACACTGAAGCTTTCTTT. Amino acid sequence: CASSLQFMNTEAFF.

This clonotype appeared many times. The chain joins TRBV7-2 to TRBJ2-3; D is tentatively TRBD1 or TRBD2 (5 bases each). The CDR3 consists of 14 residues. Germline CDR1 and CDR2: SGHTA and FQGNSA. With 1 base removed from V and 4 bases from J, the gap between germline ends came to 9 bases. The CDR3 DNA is TGTGCCAGCAGCTTAGGGGGACCTCCAGATACGCAGTATTTT. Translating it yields CASSLGGPPDTQYF.

The CDR3 DNA sequence: TGTGCCAGCATCCAGAAGGGGGACAAGAGCTCCTACGAGCAGTACTTC. Amino acid sequence: CASIQKGDKSSYEQYF. This rearrangement joins TRBV6-1 to TRBJ2-7; possible D gene TRBD1, 6 bases. The V gene lost 7 bases and the J gene lost 0 bases, with 19 bases spanning the gap. From germline, CDR1 is MNHNS and CDR2 SASEGT. The CDR3 loop spans 16 amino acids.

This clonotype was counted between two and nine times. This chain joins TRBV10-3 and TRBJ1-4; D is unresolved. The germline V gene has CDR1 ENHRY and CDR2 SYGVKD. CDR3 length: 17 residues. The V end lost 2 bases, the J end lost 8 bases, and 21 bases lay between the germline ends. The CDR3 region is CAISESRVDLPGEKLFF. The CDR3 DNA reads TGTGCCATCAGTGAGAGCCGGGTAGACCTCCCGGGGGAAAAACTGTTTTTT.

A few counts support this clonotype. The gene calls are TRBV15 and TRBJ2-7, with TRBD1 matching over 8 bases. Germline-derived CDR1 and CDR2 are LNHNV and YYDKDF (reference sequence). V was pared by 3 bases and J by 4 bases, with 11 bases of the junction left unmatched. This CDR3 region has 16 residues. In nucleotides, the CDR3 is TGTGCCACCAGCAGGCGAGCCCGGGACAGGCCATACGAGCAGTACTTC. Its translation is CATSRRARDRPYEQYF.

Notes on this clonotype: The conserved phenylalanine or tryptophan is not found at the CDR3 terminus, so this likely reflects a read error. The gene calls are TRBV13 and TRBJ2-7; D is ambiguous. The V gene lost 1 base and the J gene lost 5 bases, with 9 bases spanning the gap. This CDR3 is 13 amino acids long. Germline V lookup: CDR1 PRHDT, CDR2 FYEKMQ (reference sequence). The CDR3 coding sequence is TGTGCCAGCAGCTTAGAGCGAAGGAACGAGCAGTACTTA. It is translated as CASSLERRNEQYL.

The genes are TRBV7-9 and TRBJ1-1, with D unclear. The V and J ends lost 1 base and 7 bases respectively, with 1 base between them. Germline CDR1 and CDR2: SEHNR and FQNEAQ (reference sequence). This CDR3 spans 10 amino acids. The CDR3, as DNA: TGTGCCAGCAGCTTAGTTGAAGCTTTCTTT. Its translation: CASSLVEAFF.

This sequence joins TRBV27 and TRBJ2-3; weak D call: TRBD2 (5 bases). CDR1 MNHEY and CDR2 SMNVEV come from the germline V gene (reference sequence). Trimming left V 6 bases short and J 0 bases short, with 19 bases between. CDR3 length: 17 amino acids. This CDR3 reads CASSPEEERTSTDTQYF. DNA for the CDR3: TGTGCCAGCAGCCCCGAAGAGGAGCGGACTAGCACAGATACGCAGTATTTT.

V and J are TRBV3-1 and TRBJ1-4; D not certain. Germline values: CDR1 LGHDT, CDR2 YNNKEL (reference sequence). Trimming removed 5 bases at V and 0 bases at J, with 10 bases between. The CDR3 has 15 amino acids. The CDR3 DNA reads TGTGCCAGCAGCGGTGTGGAGTCAACTAATGAAAAACTGTTTTTT. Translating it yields CASSGVESTNEKLFF.

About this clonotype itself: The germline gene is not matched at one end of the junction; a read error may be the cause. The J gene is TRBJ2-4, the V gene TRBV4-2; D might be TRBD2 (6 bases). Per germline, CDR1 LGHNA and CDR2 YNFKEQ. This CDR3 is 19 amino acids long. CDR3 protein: CASSQVSPRETLAKNSQYF. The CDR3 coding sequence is TGTGCCAGCAGCCAAGTTTCCCCCCGGGAGACCCTAGCCAAAAACAGTCAGTACTTC.

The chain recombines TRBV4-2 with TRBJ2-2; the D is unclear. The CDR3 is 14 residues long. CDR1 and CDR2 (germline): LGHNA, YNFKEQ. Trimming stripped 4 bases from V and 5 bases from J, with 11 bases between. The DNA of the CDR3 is TGTGCCAGCAGCCCCAGGTCAACTACCGGGGAGCTGTTTTTT. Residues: CASSPRSTTGELFF.

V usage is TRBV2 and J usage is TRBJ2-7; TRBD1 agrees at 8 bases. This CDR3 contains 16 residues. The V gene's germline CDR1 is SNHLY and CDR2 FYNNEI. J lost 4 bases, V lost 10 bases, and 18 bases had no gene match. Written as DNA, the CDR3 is TGTGCCAACACTAACCCCCAAGGACAGGGACGGTACGAGCAGTACTTC. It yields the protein CANTNPQGQGRYEQYF.

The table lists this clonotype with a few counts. The DNA of the CDR3 is TGTGCCAGCAGTTTTAGTACAGCCCCCTACGAGCAGTACTTC. Its protein is CASSFSTAPYEQYF. The genes are TRBV12-3 or TRBV12-4 and TRBJ2-7; D unresolved. V shed 3 bases and J shed 2 bases, with 11 bases lying between them. The CDR3 contains 14 residues.

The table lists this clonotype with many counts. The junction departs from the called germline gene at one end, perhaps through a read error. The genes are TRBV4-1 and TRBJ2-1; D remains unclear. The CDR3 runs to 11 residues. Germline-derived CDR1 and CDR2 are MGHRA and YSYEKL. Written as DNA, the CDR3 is TGTGCCAGCAGCCAGAACAATGAGCAGTTCTTC. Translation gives CASSQNNEQFF.

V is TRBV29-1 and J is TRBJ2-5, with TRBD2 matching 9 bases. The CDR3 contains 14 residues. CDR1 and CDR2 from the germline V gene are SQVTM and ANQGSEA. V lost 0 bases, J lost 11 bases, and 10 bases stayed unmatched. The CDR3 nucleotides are TGCAGCGTTGAAGATCGCAGCGGGAGGTTAACGCAGTACTTC. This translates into CSVEDRSGRLTQYF.

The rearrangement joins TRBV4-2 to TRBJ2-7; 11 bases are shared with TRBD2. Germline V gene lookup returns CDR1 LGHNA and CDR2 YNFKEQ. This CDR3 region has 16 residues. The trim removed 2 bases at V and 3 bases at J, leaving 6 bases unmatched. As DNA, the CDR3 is TGTGCCAGCAGCCAAAATAGCGGGAGGGAAGACTACGAGCAGTACTTC. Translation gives CASSQNSGREDYEQYF.

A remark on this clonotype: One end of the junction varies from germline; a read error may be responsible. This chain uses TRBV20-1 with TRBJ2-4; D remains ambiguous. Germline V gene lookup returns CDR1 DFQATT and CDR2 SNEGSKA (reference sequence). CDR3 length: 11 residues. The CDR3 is CSARVGLRDNF. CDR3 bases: TGCAGTGCTAGAGTGGGCCTCCGTGATAACTTC.

The CDR3 region has the DNA TGCGCCAGCAGCCCGCCATCAGGCCATCTCTACGAGCAGTACTTC. Protein sequence: CASSPPSGHLYEQYF. The chain carries TRBV5-1 and TRBJ2-7; D is undetermined. The CDR3 loop spans 15 amino acids. V lost 4 bases and J lost 3, with 17 bases in between. Germline CDR1 reads SGHRS; CDR2 reads YFSETQ. The entire variable domain, with the rest obtained from reference TRBV5-1 and TRBJ2-7, is as follows: KAGVTQTPRYLIKTRGQQVTLSCSPISGHRSVSWYQQTPGQGLQFLFEYFSETQRNKGNFPGRFSGRQFSNSRSEMNVSTLELGDSALYLCASSPPSGHLYEQYFGPGTRLTVT.

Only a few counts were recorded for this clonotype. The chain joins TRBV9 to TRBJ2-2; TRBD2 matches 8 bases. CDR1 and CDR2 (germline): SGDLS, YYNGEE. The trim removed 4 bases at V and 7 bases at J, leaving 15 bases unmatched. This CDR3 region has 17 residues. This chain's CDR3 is CASSPLVGTRGVGELFF. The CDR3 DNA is TGTGCCAGCAGCCCACTAGTAGGGACTAGGGGCGTCGGGGAGCTGTTTTTT.

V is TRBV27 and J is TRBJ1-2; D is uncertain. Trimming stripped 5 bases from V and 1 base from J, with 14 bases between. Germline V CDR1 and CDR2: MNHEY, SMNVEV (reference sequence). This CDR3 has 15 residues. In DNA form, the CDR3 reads TGTGCCAGCAGTCAGGACGGACTCCTTAACTATGGCTACACCTTC. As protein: CASSQDGLLNYGYTF.

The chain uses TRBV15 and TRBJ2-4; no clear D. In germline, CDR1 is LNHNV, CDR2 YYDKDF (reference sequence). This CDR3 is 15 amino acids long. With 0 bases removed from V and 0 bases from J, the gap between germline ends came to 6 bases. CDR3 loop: CATSRDGLAKNIQYF. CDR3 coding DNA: TGTGCCACCAGCAGAGATGGGTTAGCCAAAAACATTCAGTACTTC.

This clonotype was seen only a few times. The CDR3 here is CASSLARDRRSYEQYF. CDR3 nucleotides: TGTGCCAGCAGCTTAGCGCGGGACAGGCGATCCTACGAGCAGTACTTC. J is TRBJ2-7 and V is TRBV7-2; TRBD1 matches 8 bases. The V segment lost 0 bases and the J segment 1 base; nucleotides outside the gene matches: 5. The germline CDR1 and CDR2 sequences are SGHTA and FQGNSA. This CDR3 comprises 16 residues.

CDR3 bases: TGTGCCACCAGCAGCGGGAGTATGGGCAATCAGCCCCAGCATTTT. It is translated as CATSSGSMGNQPQHF. This chain joins TRBV15 and TRBJ1-5, with D hard to call. V dropped 3 bases and J dropped 2 bases, with 11 bases sitting between them. In germline, CDR1 is LNHNV, CDR2 YYDKDF (reference sequence). This CDR3 has 15 amino acids.